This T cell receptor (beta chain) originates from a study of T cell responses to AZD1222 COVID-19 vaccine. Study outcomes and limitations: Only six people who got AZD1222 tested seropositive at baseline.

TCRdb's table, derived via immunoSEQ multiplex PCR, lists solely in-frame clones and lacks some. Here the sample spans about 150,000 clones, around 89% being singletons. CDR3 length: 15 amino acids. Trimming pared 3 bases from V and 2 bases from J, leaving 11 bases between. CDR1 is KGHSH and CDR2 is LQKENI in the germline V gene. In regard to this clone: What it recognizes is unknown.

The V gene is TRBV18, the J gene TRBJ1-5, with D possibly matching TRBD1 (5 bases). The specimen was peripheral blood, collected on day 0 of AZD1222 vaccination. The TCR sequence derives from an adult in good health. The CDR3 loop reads CASSPGGGGNQPQHF. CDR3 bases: TGTGCCAGCTCACCCGGGGGGGGTGGCAATCAGCCCCAGCATTTT.